Shown below are 5 T cell receptor beta chains from a single sample sequenced in a study of immune evolution from preneoplasia to lung adenocarcinoma. Repertoires were generated with immunoSEQ multiplex PCR, while TCRdb's copy carries only in-frame clones and drops some. The sample contains approximately 26,000 clones, about 74% of which appear only once. The source material was FFPE invasive lung adenocarcinoma tissue. These receptors originate from a person between 60 and 69 years old with invasive lung adenocarcinoma. Some clones in this sample may be carry-over from other donors' samples.

Only a few counts were recorded for this clone. The chain links TRBV6-1 to TRBJ2-6; TRBD1 aligns across 10 bases. This CDR3 has 15 amino acids. Germline-derived CDR1 and CDR2 are MNHNS and SASEGT. Losses at the gene ends were 8 bases for V and 0 bases for J; bases not matched to a gene: 1. The CDR3 nucleotides are TGTGCCAGCCGGACAGGGGGCTCTGGGGCCAACGTCCTGACTTTC. It codes for CASRTGGSGANVLTF.

The V call is TRBV7-8, the J call TRBJ2-3, with a weak D call TRBD2 (6 bases). The V gene's germline CDR1 is SGHVS and CDR2 FQNEAQ. V lost 1 base to trimming and J lost 2 bases, with 13 bases between them. This CDR3 is 16 amino acids long. The CDR3 sequence is CASSLGRLAPTDTQYF. The CDR3 DNA is TGTGCCAGCAGCTTAGGGCGGCTAGCGCCCACAGATACGCAGTATTTT.

In its sample, this clone was seen a few times. The chain combines TRBV5-1 with TRBJ2-5; D possibly corresponds to TRBD2 (6 bases). The CDR3 covers 15 residues. Trimming took 6 bases from V and 2 from J, leaving 17 bases between them. Germline V lookup: CDR1 SGHRS, CDR2 YFSETQ. CDR3 in DNA: TGCGCCAGCAAAATGGTCGAGGCGGGGCAAGAGACCCAGTACTTC. Its protein product is CASKMVEAGQETQYF. The full variable domain, in which reference TRBV5-1 and TRBJ2-5 provide the parts outside the CDR3, is KAGVTQTPRYLIKTRGQQVTLSCSPISGHRSVSWYQQTPGQGLQFLFEYFSETQRNKGNFPGRFSGRQFSNSRSEMNVSTLELGDSALYLCASKMVEAGQETQYFGPGTRLLVL.

The chain joins TRBV10-3 to TRBJ2-5; D call uncertain. The V end was cut by 4 bases, the J end by 2 bases, with 8 bases between. The germline V gene encodes CDR1 ENHRY and CDR2 SYGVKD. The CDR3 is made up of 13 amino acids. In DNA, the CDR3 is TGTGCCATCAGTGTCGGGTTTCAAGAGACCCAGTACTTC. Translation gives CAISVGFQETQYF.

This clone appeared a single time. This chain joins TRBV27 and TRBJ1-5; 9 positions match TRBD1. The CDR3 runs 16 residues. Per the germline V gene, CDR1 is MNHEY and CDR2 is SMNVEV (reference sequence). The J segment lost 11 bases and the V segment lost 5 bases, leaving 16 bases of the junction unmatched. The CDR3 coding sequence is TGTGCCAGCAGTCCCGGGACAGGGACACTGGTTAGGGCCCAGCATTTT. Translation: CASSPGTGTLVRAQHF.